This T cell receptor beta chain is drawn from a study of identical twins. Germline loops: CDR1 SGHDT, CDR2 YYEEEE. The CDR3 is 13 amino acids. V lost 4 bases to trimming and J lost 3 bases, with 11 bases between them. Using its own MiXCR run on the 5' RACE reads, TCRdb lists one record per CDR3 protein. The repertoire includes about 530,000 distinct CDR3 sequences, 15% of them detected once, and about 0.47% sits in the top ten. The sample also formed part of further work on yellow fever vaccine responses in identical twins.

This TCR was recovered from a woman in her late teens or twenties in good health. The rearrangement uses TRBV5-6 and TRBJ2-7, with D tentatively TRBD1 (6 bases). Sequencing used CD4+ T cells sorted from blood. CDR3 protein: CASSGTTGYEQYF. CDR3 bases: TGTGCCAGCAGCGGGACGACAGGCTACGAGCAGTACTTC.